This T cell receptor beta chain appears in the sequencing data of a study of blood T cell repertoires in COVID-19 (dated by TCRdb to about 2020). Study-wide context: Samples covering the acute and convalescent phases of COVID-19 were provided by collaborators in the United States, Italy and Spain. Where available, HLA class I and class II types were taken from metadata supplied by the sample provider and were not determined by assay-based typing. The samples were drawn from two sources: the first 160 participants of the ongoing ImmuneRACE study, and approximately 1,300 subjects contributed by 6 global collaborators. Subjects who had been exposed to COVID-19, were actively infected with it, or had recovered from it provided the deeply sampled blood TCRbeta repertoires that made up the dataset. Sample metadata almost always included a de-identified subject ID, COVID-19 status, age in years and sex. The prospective study material was composed of cDNA or gDNA derived from T cells, B-cell-depleted T cells, or PBMCs. The repertoires were released in a freely available public database intended as a resource for research on the immune response to SARS-CoV-2.

The immunoSEQ Assay, a bias-controlled multiplex PCR, was used to amplify TCRbeta CDR3 regions from genomic DNA. Processing in the source paper ran as follows. Within the assay, amplification of reference gene primers was used to estimate how many nucleated cells each sample contained. Sequence reads were collapsed and filtered to measure the absolute abundance of every unique TCRbeta CDR3 rearrangement. For each sample, productive Simpson clonality was calculated by taking the square root of Simpson's diversity index across productive rearrangements. The clones in this table, taken by TCRdb from immuneACCESS, are in-frame only. Not every clone is retained; where verified, under half of the shortfall comes from an unresolved V gene, and the cause of the rest is unknown. V, J and clone size derive from that table, while D and trimming were established from the DNA sequence. This sample lists nearly 40,000 clones; about four fifths were detected once. The ten largest clones represent 38% of the sample.

Broad study findings and their caveats: How much clinical and demographic metadata was included differed by source and by participant, and the metadata was provided uncurated.

Concerning this clone: The antigen it recognizes is unknown. Base qualities are not recorded, but no much larger clone differs from it by a single base.

V is trimmed back by 2 bases and J by 7 bases, and the junction contains 10 bases that no gene match accounts for. The CDR3 holds 15 amino acids from the cysteine to the phenylalanine. Only the CDR3 portion is preserved as DNA: 45 bases, with reading frame beginning at the first base. The germline V gene encodes CDR1 MNHNY and CDR2 SVGAGI (reference sequence). Collaborating institutions collected whole blood in K2EDTA tubes following their own protocols. For TCRbeta analysis, collaborators shipped samples as frozen whole blood, isolated PBMCs, or DNA extracted from either of those sample types. Recombination linked TRBV6-6 to TRBJ2-7, with 8 bases matching TRBD2. The sequenced sample consisted of peripheral blood. This TCR derives from a man older than 75 with active or convalescent COVID-19. The DNA is TGTGCCAGCAGTTACCGGGCGGGGGGCCATGAGGAGCAGTACTTC. Translated, it gives CASSYRAGGHEEQYF.